These 11 T cell receptor beta chains originate from one sample sequenced in a study of blood T cell repertoires in COVID-19 (TCRdb year 2020). Libraries were prepared through the immunoSEQ multiplex PCR assay. TCRdb retrieved this table from immuneACCESS and kept in-frame rearrangements only. Not all clones are present; in checked studies, unresolved V genes account for under half, and no reason is known for the remainder. This sample gives 650,000 to 800,000 clones in total; about nine tenths of them show up just once. Under 0.3% of the sample is in the top ten clones. Material: peripheral blood. These receptors were taken from a woman between 18 and 29 years old with acute or convalescent COVID-19.

Written as DNA, the CDR3 is TGTGCCAGCAGCCAAGGGGCAGGGCCCTCGGTAGAGCAGTACTTC. Protein: CASSQGAGPSVEQYF. The chain employs TRBV3-1 (or the pseudogene TRBV3-2) and TRBJ2-7; tentatively, D is TRBD1 (5 bases). The CDR3 runs to 15 residues. Trimming took off 1 base at V and 7 bases at J, with 17 bases between the two ends. Germline CDR1 is LGHDT and CDR2 is YNNKEL (reference sequence).

The chain employs TRBV23-1 and TRBJ2-4; 7 positions agree with TRBD1. Being an ORF, TRBV23-1 has a function that is uncertain. The CDR3 runs 16 residues. V dropped 1 base and J dropped 4; count of bases not matched to a gene: 7. As DNA, the CDR3 is TGCGCCAGCAGTCAATGGCTTGGGGACAGTAAAAACATTCAGTACTTC. Translated: CASSQWLGDSKNIQYF.

The CDR3 is CASSSPDRPYYGYTF. The CDR3, as DNA: TGTGCCAGCAGCTCCCCCGACAGGCCTTACTATGGCTACACCTTC. This chain links TRBV7-9 with TRBJ1-2; D may be TRBD1 (6 bases). CDR1 and CDR2 (germline): SEHNR, FQNEAQ (reference sequence). The CDR3 length is 15 residues. With 4 bases removed from V and 3 bases from J, the gap between germline ends came to 15 bases.

The J gene is TRBJ1-1, the V gene TRBV9, with a tentative D call TRBD1 (5 bases). Germline lookup yields CDR1 SGDLS and CDR2 YYNGEE. This CDR3 has 15 amino acids. Trimming took off 4 bases at V and 4 bases at J, with 17 bases between the two ends. The CDR3 DNA sequence: TGTGCCAGCAGCCCCCCCGGTCAGGGTACCACTGAAGCTTTCTTT. Translated, it gives CASSPPGQGTTEAFF.

The rearrangement uses TRBV5-1 and TRBJ1-4; D call uncertain. V gave up 3 bases and J gave up 8 bases, with 14 bases separating them. From germline, CDR1 is SGHRS and CDR2 YFSETQ. This CDR3 comprises 14 residues. The DNA for the CDR3 is TGCGCCAGCAGCTATAGTGGCGGCGGGGAAAAACTGTTTTTT. This encodes CASSYSGGGEKLFF.

The sample holds one count of this clone. The same CDR3 also results from other DNA sequences found in this sample. The rearrangement links TRBV30 to TRBJ1-5; TRBD1 matches 9 bases. Unmatched junction bases numbered 3, after V lost 2 bases and J lost 4 bases. There are 14 residues in the CDR3. CDR1 is GTSNPN, CDR2 SVGIG, per germline (reference sequence). The CDR3 protein is CAWSLGTGNQPQHF. The CDR3 DNA reads as TGTGCCTGGAGTCTGGGGACAGGGAATCAGCCCCAGCATTTT.

The V call is TRBV29-1, the J call TRBJ2-3; D unresolved. This CDR3 has 12 residues. The V gene's germline CDR1 is SQVTM and CDR2 ANQGSEA. The V end was cut by 3 bases, the J end by 0 bases, with 4 bases between. Here the CDR3 reads CSVDQSTDTQYF. The CDR3 DNA is TGCAGCGTTGATCAGAGCACAGATACGCAGTATTTT.

The chain links TRBV5-6 to TRBJ1-6; TRBD1 aligns across 12 bases. The junction had 3 bases not matched to a gene; V was cut back by 4 bases and J by 10 bases. This CDR3 contains 14 residues. Looked up from germline, CDR1 is SGHDT and CDR2 is YYEEEE. CDR3 coding DNA: TGTGCCAGCAGCGGGACAGGGGGCCGGTCACCCCTCCACTTT. It codes for CASSGTGGRSPLHF.

V usage is TRBV5-5 and J usage is TRBJ1-5; tentatively, D is TRBD1 (5 bases). The CDR3 extends over 16 amino acids. Trimming left V 2 bases short and J 6 bases short, with 18 bases between. CDR1 and CDR2 from the germline V gene are SGHKS and YYEKEE (reference sequence). The CDR3 DNA is TGTGCCAGCAGCTTTGGGACCCCCGGGGAGGGTCAGCCCCAGCATTTT. Encoded protein: CASSFGTPGEGQPQHF.

The chain combines TRBV6-1 with TRBJ2-7; tentatively, D is TRBD1 (5 bases). The CDR3 runs 13 residues. V was pared by 0 bases and J by 6 bases, with 9 bases between. CDR1 and CDR2 (germline): MNHNS, SASEGT. Here the CDR3 reads CASSEAQGTEQYF. CDR3 DNA sequence: TGTGCCAGCAGTGAAGCCCAGGGAACCGAGCAGTACTTC.

The V gene is TRBV9, the J gene TRBJ1-6; a possible D gene is TRBD1 (6 bases). V lost 4 bases to trimming and J lost 10 bases, with 18 bases between them. CDR1 is SGDLS and CDR2 is YYNGEE in the germline V gene. The CDR3 covers 15 residues. As DNA, the CDR3 is TGTGCCAGCAGCAACCAGGGGCCTCAAGGGTCACCCCTCCACTTT. Translating it yields CASSNQGPQGSPLHF. Complete variable domain (other parts from reference TRBV9 and TRBJ1-6): DSGVTQTPKHLITATGQRVTLRCSPRSGDLSVYWYQQSLDQGLQFLIQYYNGEERAKGNILERFSAQQFPDLHSELNLSSLELGDSALYFCASSNQGPQGSPLHFGNGTRLTVT.